Presented here are 24 T cell receptor beta chains from one specimen sequenced in a study of T cell responses to AZD1222 COVID-19 vaccine. Sequencing used immunoSEQ multiplex PCR; TCRdb keeps in-frame clones, though not all of them. The sample has approximately 190,000 clones, around 92% seen once. The material sequenced was peripheral blood, taken on day 0 of AZD1222 vaccination. These receptor sequences come from an adult in good health.

The rearrangement links TRBV29-1 to TRBJ1-4, with a weak D call TRBD1 (6 bases). The CDR3 spans 16 residues. The germline CDR1 and CDR2 sequences are SQVTM and ANQGSEA. Trimming shortened V by 6 bases and J by 5 bases, and 22 bases separated the two germline ends. For the CDR3, the DNA is TGCAGCGTCCAGGACGGGGGCACGGGGCTAAATGAAAAACTGTTTTTT. This translates into CSVQDGGTGLNEKLFF. Using reference TRBV29-1 and TRBJ1-4 for the parts outside the CDR3, the full variable domain is SAVISQKPSRDICQRGTSLTIQCQVDSQVTMMFWYRQQPGQSLTLIATANQGSEATYESGFVIDKFPISRPNLTFSTLTVSNMSPEDSSIYLCSVQDGGTGLNEKLFFGSGTQLSVL.

This chain joins TRBV24-1 and TRBJ2-3, with 7 bases matching TRBD2. The length of the CDR3 is 14 residues. Trimming at V came to 5 bases and at J to 4 bases, leaving 5 bases not matched to a gene. Germline-derived CDR1 and CDR2 are KGHDR and SFDVKD. This CDR3 is CATSGQGGADTQYF. CDR3 DNA sequence: TGTGCCACCAGTGGTCAGGGAGGGGCAGATACGCAGTATTTT.

The chain joins TRBV27 to TRBJ2-3, with a weak D call TRBD2 (6 bases). V gave up 6 bases and J gave up 2 bases, with 21 bases separating them. CDR1 is MNHEY, CDR2 SMNVEV, per germline (reference sequence). The CDR3 covers 17 residues. The CDR3: CASSFSIRGAYTDTQYF. The DNA for the CDR3 is TGTGCCAGCAGCTTTTCAATTCGCGGGGCCTACACAGATACGCAGTATTTT.

CDR3 protein: CASSLGLNHGYTF. The CDR3 coding sequence is TGTGCCAGCAGCTTAGGCCTGAACCATGGCTACACCTTC. The chain is built from TRBV7-8 and TRBJ1-2; D remains unclear. The germline V and J ends were trimmed by 1 base and 6 bases, with 9 bases remaining between them. The germline gives CDR1 SGHVS, CDR2 FQNEAQ. The CDR3 totals 13 residues.

This chain uses TRBV27 with TRBJ1-2, with D perhaps matching TRBD1 (5 bases). The CDR3 sequence is 16 residues long. V was shortened by 5 bases and J by 5 bases, with 21 bases between the two germline ends. In germline, CDR1 is MNHEY, CDR2 SMNVEV (reference sequence). In nucleotides, the CDR3 is TGTGCCAGCAGTCCCCTTTCGGGGAGGGGTGGGTATGGCTACACCTTC. It encodes CASSPLSGRGGYGYTF.

V and J are TRBV2 and TRBJ1-3; the D gene is possibly TRBD1 (5 bases). CDR1 is SNHLY and CDR2 is FYNNEI in the germline V gene. CDR3 length: 15 amino acids. V lost 6 bases and J 0 bases, leaving 12 bases between the germline ends. CDR3 region: CASRRDGFSGNTIYF. The CDR3 DNA reads TGTGCCAGCAGAAGGGACGGTTTCTCTGGAAACACCATATATTTT. Combining the CDR3 with reference TRBV2 and TRBJ1-3 gives the whole variable domain EPEVTQTPSHQVTQMGQEVILRCVPISNHLYFYWYRQILGQKVEFLVSFYNNEISEKSEIFDDQFSVERPDGSNFTLKIRSTKLEDSAMYFCASRRDGFSGNTIYFGEGSWLTVV.

As DNA, the CDR3 is TGCAGTGGAGGGGGGGGATATGGCTACACCTTC. Encoded protein: CSGGGGYGYTF. The chain uses TRBV20-1 and TRBJ1-2; possibly TRBD1 for D (6 bases). Between the trimmed V and J ends, which lost 7 bases and 5 bases, there was a span of 11 bases. CDR3 size: 11 residues. Germline V CDR1 and CDR2: DFQATT, SNEGSKA (reference sequence).

The chain links TRBV7-8 to TRBJ2-1; D perhaps matches TRBD1 (6 bases). Germline lookup yields CDR1 SGHVS and CDR2 FQNEAQ. There are 15 residues in the CDR3. The V gene lost 1 base and the J gene lost 4 bases, with 11 bases spanning the gap. This CDR3 reads CASSLGTALYNEQFF. For the CDR3, the DNA is TGTGCCAGCAGCTTAGGGACAGCGCTATACAATGAGCAGTTCTTC.

The rearrangement joins TRBV7-9 to TRBJ1-4; D ambiguous. Germline-derived CDR1 and CDR2 are SEHNR and FQNEAQ (reference sequence). The CDR3 has 14 residues. V dropped 0 bases and J dropped 3 bases, with 5 bases sitting between them. CDR3 loop: CASSLAEANEKLFF. CDR3 DNA sequence: TGTGCCAGCAGCTTAGCAGAAGCTAATGAAAAACTGTTTTTT.

This sequence joins TRBV15 and TRBJ2-7, with D possibly being TRBD1 (5 bases). The germline V and J ends were trimmed by 0 bases and 2 bases, with 11 bases remaining between them. The length of the CDR3 is 15 residues. Per germline, CDR1 LNHNV and CDR2 YYDKDF (reference sequence). The CDR3 loop reads CATSRDRIGAYEQYF. The CDR3 nucleotides are TGTGCCACCAGCAGAGATCGGATAGGGGCCTACGAGCAGTACTTC.

There are a few counts of this clone. V and J are TRBV5-4 and TRBJ2-5; no reliable D call. Per the germline V gene, CDR1 is SGHNT and CDR2 is YYREEE (reference sequence). The V and J ends lost 0 bases and 3 bases respectively, with 6 bases between them. The length of the CDR3 is 13 residues. The CDR3, as DNA: TGTGCCAGCAGCTTGGAGTGGGAAGAGACCCAGTACTTC. Its translation is CASSLEWEETQYF.

The V call is TRBV11-3, the J call TRBJ2-3, with 8 bases fitting TRBD2. The length of the CDR3 is 15 residues. The J segment lost 5 bases and the V segment lost 1 base, leaving 5 bases of the junction unmatched. The germline V gene encodes CDR1 SGHNT and CDR2 YENEEA. CDR3 region: CASSLVGSGGDTQYF. The DNA for the CDR3 is TGTGCCAGCAGCTTAGTAGGCAGCGGGGGAGATACGCAGTATTTT.

The V call is TRBV27, the J call TRBJ1-2; maybe TRBD1 (5 bases). Trimming shortened V by 8 bases and J by 4 bases, and 20 bases separated the two germline ends. CDR3 length equals 15 residues. Per the germline V gene, CDR1 is MNHEY and CDR2 is SMNVEV (reference sequence). The DNA for the CDR3 is TGTGCCAGCGGGACCTTGGGGCAGCGCACCTATGGCTACACCTTC. Translation: CASGTLGQRTYGYTF.

The chain uses TRBV5-1 and TRBJ1-6, with a possible D match to TRBD1 (5 bases). The CDR3 runs to 15 residues. V shed 4 bases and J shed 7 bases, with 15 bases lying between them. Per germline, CDR1 SGHRS and CDR2 YFSETQ. Here the CDR3 reads CASSDQGLQNSPLHF. In DNA form, the CDR3 reads TGCGCCAGCAGCGATCAGGGTCTCCAGAATTCACCCCTCCACTTT.

The table lists this clone with a few counts. The chain recombines TRBV14 with TRBJ2-1, with 8 nucleotides matching TRBD2. With V trimmed by 4 bases and J by 6 bases, 8 bases remained unmatched. The CDR3 sequence is 15 residues long. The germline V gene has CDR1 SGHDN and CDR2 FVKESK. The DNA for the CDR3 is TGTGCCAGCAGCCTCCCGGGACTAGGGATCAATGAGCAGTTCTTC. Its protein product is CASSLPGLGINEQFF.

This chain links TRBV5-5 with TRBJ2-5; D remains ambiguous. CDR3 size: 13 residues. The V gene lost 2 bases and the J gene lost 3 bases, with 8 bases spanning the gap. The germline gives CDR1 SGHKS, CDR2 YYEKEE (reference sequence). CDR3 bases: TGTGCCAGCAGCTTTCCGGAGAAAGAGACCCAGTACTTC. As protein: CASSFPEKETQYF.

The chain combines TRBV27 with TRBJ2-1; the match to TRBD2 covers 7 bases. There are 15 residues in the CDR3. V lost 3 bases, J lost 0 bases, and 2 bases stayed unmatched. Per the germline V gene, CDR1 is MNHEY and CDR2 is SMNVEV (reference sequence). As DNA, the CDR3 is TGTGCCAGCAGTTTCGGGGGGAGCTCCTACAATGAGCAGTTCTTC. Translating it yields CASSFGGSSYNEQFF.

The V gene is TRBV15, the J gene TRBJ1-4; tentatively, D is TRBD1 (5 bases). The germline CDR1 and CDR2 sequences are LNHNV and YYDKDF (reference sequence). Trimming pared 0 bases from V and 0 bases from J, leaving 5 bases between. The CDR3 is 15 amino acids. The CDR3 protein is CATSRDRATNEKLFF. The DNA of the CDR3 is TGTGCCACCAGCAGAGACAGGGCAACTAATGAAAAACTGTTTTTT. Full variable domain (outside the CDR3, taken from reference TRBV15 and TRBJ1-4): DAMVIQNPRYQVTQFGKPVTLSCSQTLNHNVMYWYQQKSSQAPKLLFHYYDKDFNNEADTPDNFQSRRPNTSFCFLDIRSPGLGDTAMYLCATSRDRATNEKLFFGSGTQLSVL.

The sample holds one count of this clone. The rearrangement joins TRBV7-2 to TRBJ1-1; D possibly corresponds to TRBD1 (5 bases). The length of the CDR3 is 14 residues. Germline assignment: CDR1 SGHTA and CDR2 FQGNSA. Trimming removed 3 bases from V and 4 bases from J, with 12 bases in between. The CDR3 sequence is CASSFMAGGTEAFF. For the CDR3, the DNA is TGTGCCAGCAGCTTTATGGCGGGGGGCACTGAAGCTTTCTTT. The full variable domain, rest sourced from reference TRBV7-2 and TRBJ1-1, is GAGVSQSPSNKVTEKGKDVELRCDPISGHTALYWYRQSLGQGLEFLIYFQGNSAPDKSGLPSDRFSAERTGGSVSTLTIQRTQQEDSAVYLCASSFMAGGTEAFFGQGTRLTVV.

The rearrangement links TRBV7-2 to TRBJ1-1; 7 bases are shared with TRBD1. The CDR3 contains 12 residues. CDR1 and CDR2 (germline): SGHTA, FQGNSA. V lost 8 bases, J lost 4 bases, and 4 bases stayed unmatched. CDR3 protein: CASRRDSTEAFF. The CDR3 DNA reads as TGTGCCAGCCGAAGGGACAGCACTGAAGCTTTCTTT.

The V and J genes are TRBV15 and TRBJ1-4, with TRBD1 matching 8 bases. This CDR3 is built from 15 residues. Germline CDR1 and CDR2: LNHNV and YYDKDF (reference sequence). V lost 1 base, J lost 4 bases, and 2 bases stayed unmatched. The CDR3 sequence is CATSRATGGNEKLFF. Here the CDR3 DNA reads TGTGCCACCAGCAGAGCTACAGGGGGTAATGAAAAACTGTTTTTT.

The chain employs TRBV7-2 and TRBJ2-1, with 8 positions matching TRBD1. This CDR3 is built from 14 residues. Germline V gene data show CDR1 as SGHTA and CDR2 as FQGNSA. V lost 6 bases and J lost 0; bases outside the gene matches: 1. The CDR3 reads CASSTGGSYNEQFF. The CDR3 DNA reads as TGTGCCAGCAGTACAGGGGGCTCCTACAATGAGCAGTTCTTC.

In its sample, this clone was seen once. The chain uses TRBV3-1 (or the pseudogene TRBV3-2) and TRBJ1-1, with D possibly TRBD1 on 6 matching bases. Germline V gene data show CDR1 as LGHDT and CDR2 as YNNKEL (reference sequence). V lost 1 base and J lost 5, with 17 bases in between. The CDR3 covers 16 residues. CDR3 DNA sequence: TGTGCCAGCAGCCAAGGGGCCAGGGGAAGAGGGACTGAAGCTTTCTTT. Translation gives CASSQGARGRGTEAFF.

The rearrangement links TRBV6-5 to TRBJ2-1; D not resolved. V gave up 6 bases and J gave up 0 bases, with 12 bases separating them. Germline V CDR1 and CDR2: MNHEY, SVGAGI. The CDR3 runs to 15 residues. DNA for the CDR3: TGTGCCAGCAGGGACGGACCCAGCTCCTACAATGAGCAGTTCTTC. Its translation: CASRDGPSSYNEQFF.